A single T cell receptor (beta chain) is shown here with its context. Germline assignment: CDR1 SEHNR and CDR2 FQNEAQ (reference sequence). With 10 bases clipped from V and 2 bases from J, the junction kept 4 bases outside the gene matches. CDR3 size: 12 residues. This sample stems from a study of blood T cell repertoires in COVID-19. Study information: COVID-19 samples, acute and convalescent, were from the United States, Italy and Spain. T cells, B-cell-depleted T cells, or PBMCs provided the cDNA or gDNA that served as material.

In the original workflow: Estimation of nucleated cell counts was performed using reference gene primer amplification. The method was immunoSEQ multiplex PCR; TCRdb's version includes in-frame clones alone and lacks a portion of them. V, J and clone size are taken as reported in that table, and D and trimming were inferred from the DNA itself. The sample contains 150,000 to 200,000 clones, about 85% of which appear only once. The V call is TRBV7-9, the J call TRBJ1-2; 7 bases agree with TRBD1. The clonotype originates from a human donor with acute or convalescent COVID-19. The donor label of this sample is uncertain. Specimen: peripheral blood. The CDR3 nucleotides read TGTGCCATTGGACAGGAGAACTATGGCTACACCTTC. Translating gives CAIGQENYGYTF.